These 14 T cell receptor beta chains share one sample of origin, sequenced in a study of blood T cell repertoires in COVID-19. Assay: immunoSEQ multiplex PCR; the TCRdb copy retains only in-frame clones and omits some. This table has 400,000 to 550,000 clones, about 89% appearing once. The sample taken for sequencing was peripheral blood. These TCRs come from a woman in her twenties or thirties with acute or convalescent COVID-19.

The chain employs TRBV5-8 and TRBJ1-5; 10 bases match TRBD1. Germline V CDR1 and CDR2: SGHTS, YDEGEE. The J segment lost 3 bases and the V segment lost 3 bases, leaving 3 bases of the junction unmatched. This CDR3 has 15 amino acids. The CDR3 DNA reads TGTGCCAGCAGCTCGGGACAGGGGTACAATCAGCCCCAGCATTTT. It yields the protein CASSSGQGYNQPQHF.

The chain recombines TRBV5-1 with TRBJ2-7; no reliable D call. CDR3 size: 13 residues. CDR1 is SGHRS and CDR2 is YFSETQ in the germline V gene. V shed 0 bases and J shed 6 bases, with 10 bases lying between them. The CDR3 nucleotides are TGCGCCAGCAGCTTGGTTGGTCCCGGCGAGCAGTACTTC. It encodes CASSLVGPGEQYF.

The chain uses TRBV6-5 and TRBJ1-2, with 10 bases fitting TRBD1. CDR1 and CDR2 from the germline V gene are MNHEY and SVGAGI. This CDR3 is 13 amino acids long. J gave up 8 bases and V 6 bases, and 6 bases lay outside the gene matches. In nucleotides, the CDR3 is TGTGCCAGCAGCCGGGGACAGGGGCAAGGCTACACCTTC. Its protein product is CASSRGQGQGYTF.

V gene TRBV19 combines with J gene TRBJ1-2; D is ambiguous. Germline CDR1 reads LNHDA; CDR2 reads SQIVND (reference sequence). CDR3 size: 13 residues. V shed 9 bases and J shed 2 bases, with 13 bases lying between them. DNA of the CDR3: TGTGCCAGCACCAACTCAGGAAACTATGGCTACACCTTC. The encoded protein is CASTNSGNYGYTF.

The V gene is TRBV28, the J gene TRBJ1-2; TRBD1 matches at 7 bases. This CDR3 comprises 18 residues. In germline, CDR1 is MDHEN, CDR2 SYDVKM. With 0 bases clipped from V and 7 bases from J, the junction kept 17 bases outside the gene matches. The CDR3: CASSLWPRRGGGLSGYTF. CDR3 DNA: TGTGCCAGCAGTTTATGGCCCAGACGAGGGGGCGGCTTGTCTGGCTACACCTTC.

This chain links TRBV30 with TRBJ1-1; perhaps TRBD1 as D (5 bases). Germline V gene data show CDR1 as GTSNPN and CDR2 as SVGIG (reference sequence). The CDR3 length is 11 residues. Trimming cost V 0 bases and J 6 bases, with 5 bases left between them. CDR3 residues: CAWSVGPEAFF. In nucleotides, the CDR3 is TGTGCCTGGAGTGTGGGGCCTGAAGCTTTCTTT.

This chain joins TRBV18 and TRBJ1-5, with TRBD1 matching over 7 bases. Germline V CDR1 and CDR2: KGHSH, LQKENI. This CDR3 has 15 amino acids. Germline trimming cut 4 bases from V and 3 bases from J; bases unmatched to any gene: 6. CDR3 protein: CASSLLQGSNQPQHF. CDR3 DNA sequence: TGTGCCAGCTCACTCTTACAGGGGTCCAATCAGCCCCAGCATTTT.

This rearrangement joins TRBV18 to TRBJ2-3; D is possibly TRBD2 (7 bases). V lost 0 bases to trimming and J lost 2 bases, with 9 bases between them. Germline V gives CDR1 KGHSH, CDR2 LQKENI. CDR3 length equals 15 residues. The CDR3 sequence is CASSPPGGATDTQYF. The CDR3 nucleotides are TGTGCCAGCTCACCACCGGGGGGGGCCACAGATACGCAGTATTTT.

CDR3 nucleotides: TGTGCCAGCACCCTCCCCAGGCAAGAGACCCAGTACTTC. It translates to CASTLPRQETQYF. This chain links TRBV2 with TRBJ2-5; no firm D call. The CDR3 is 13 residues long. CDR1 SNHLY and CDR2 FYNNEI come from the germline V gene. V was trimmed by 7 bases and J by 2 bases, leaving 11 bases between them. The variable domain in full, with the rest retrieved from reference TRBV2 and TRBJ2-5, is EPEVTQTPSHQVTQMGQEVILRCVPISNHLYFYWYRQILGQKVEFLVSFYNNEISEKSEIFDDQFSVERPDGSNFTLKIRSTKLEDSAMYFCASTLPRQETQYFGPGTRLLVL.

V usage is TRBV6-1 and J usage is TRBJ2-7, with 7 nucleotides matching TRBD1. Losses at the gene ends were 4 bases for V and 5 bases for J; bases not matched to a gene: 14. CDR3 length: 16 residues. CDR1 MNHNS and CDR2 SASEGT come from the germline V gene. In nucleotides, the CDR3 is TGTGCCAGCAGTGGTCAGGAGGAGACAGGGTCCCACGAGCAGTACTTC. Amino acids: CASSGQEETGSHEQYF.

The V gene is TRBV30, the J gene TRBJ1-4; D is perhaps TRBD1 (6 bases). From germline, CDR1 is GTSNPN and CDR2 SVGIG (reference sequence). With 1 base removed from V and 0 bases from J, the gap between germline ends came to 21 bases. The CDR3 length is 19 residues. Here the CDR3 DNA reads TGTGCCTGGAGTGACCATTTGTCAGGGACATTTGCAACTAATGAAAAACTGTTTTTT. Its protein is CAWSDHLSGTFATNEKLFF.

This chain links TRBV11-2 with TRBJ2-2, with 8 bases lining up with TRBD1. The trim removed 10 bases at V and 7 bases at J, leaving 5 bases unmatched. CDR1 is SGHAT and CDR2 is FQNNGV in the germline V gene. The CDR3 sequence is 12 residues long. CDR3 sequence: CATTGGLGELFF. CDR3 nucleotide sequence: TGTGCCACTACAGGGGGTCTCGGGGAGCTGTTTTTT.

The rearrangement joins TRBV9 to TRBJ2-2, with D possibly being TRBD1 (6 bases). From germline, CDR1 is SGDLS and CDR2 YYNGEE. Trimming took off 1 base at V and 6 bases at J, with 10 bases between the two ends. This CDR3 has 14 amino acids. CDR3 sequence (DNA): TGTGCCAGCAGCGTAAAGGGGGACGCCGGGGAGCTGTTTTTT. This encodes CASSVKGDAGELFF. The whole variable domain, filled in from reference TRBV9 and TRBJ2-2, reads DSGVTQTPKHLITATGQRVTLRCSPRSGDLSVYWYQQSLDQGLQFLIQYYNGEERAKGNILERFSAQQFPDLHSELNLSSLELGDSALYFCASSVKGDAGELFFGEGSRLTVL.

The chain has TRBV19 and TRBJ1-1; TRBD1 agrees at 8 bases. V lost 4 bases to trimming and J lost 5 bases; unmatched junction nucleotides: 6. The CDR3 is made up of 14 amino acids. Germline CDR1 and CDR2: LNHDA and SQIVND (reference sequence). The CDR3 DNA reads TGTGCCAGTAGTACCCCGTACAGGGGGACTGAAGCTTTCTTT. Its translation: CASSTPYRGTEAFF.